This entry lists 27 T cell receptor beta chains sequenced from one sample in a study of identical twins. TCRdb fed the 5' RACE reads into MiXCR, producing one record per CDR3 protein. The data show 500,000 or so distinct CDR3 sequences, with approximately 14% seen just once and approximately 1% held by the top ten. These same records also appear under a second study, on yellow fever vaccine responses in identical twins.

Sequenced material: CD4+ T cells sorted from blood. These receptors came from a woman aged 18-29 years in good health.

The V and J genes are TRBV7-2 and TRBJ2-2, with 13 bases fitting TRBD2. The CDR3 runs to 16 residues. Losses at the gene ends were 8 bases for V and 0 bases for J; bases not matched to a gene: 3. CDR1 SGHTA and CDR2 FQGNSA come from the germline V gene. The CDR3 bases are TGTGCCAGCCTGACTAGCGGGAGGTCGAACACCGGGGAGCTGTTTTTT. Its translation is CASLTSGRSNTGELFF.

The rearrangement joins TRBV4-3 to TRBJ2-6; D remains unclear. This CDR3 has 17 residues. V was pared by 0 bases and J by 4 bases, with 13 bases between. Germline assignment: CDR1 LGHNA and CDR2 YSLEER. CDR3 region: CASSQEWRTKGANVLTF. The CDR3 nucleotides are TGCGCCAGCAGCCAAGAATGGCGTACTAAAGGGGCCAACGTCCTGACTTTC.

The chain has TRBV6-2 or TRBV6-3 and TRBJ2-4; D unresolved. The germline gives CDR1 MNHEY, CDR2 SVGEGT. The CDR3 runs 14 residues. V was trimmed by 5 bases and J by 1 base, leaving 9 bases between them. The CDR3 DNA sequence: TGTGCCAGCAGTCCTCAACAGGCCAAAAACATTCAGTACTTC. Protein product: CASSPQQAKNIQYF.

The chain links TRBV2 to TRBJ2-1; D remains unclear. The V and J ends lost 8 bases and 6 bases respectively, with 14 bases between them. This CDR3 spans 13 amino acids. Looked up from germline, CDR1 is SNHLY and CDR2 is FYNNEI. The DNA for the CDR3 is TGTGCCAGCCTGTTACAACCTTCCAATGAGCAGTTCTTC. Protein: CASLLQPSNEQFF.

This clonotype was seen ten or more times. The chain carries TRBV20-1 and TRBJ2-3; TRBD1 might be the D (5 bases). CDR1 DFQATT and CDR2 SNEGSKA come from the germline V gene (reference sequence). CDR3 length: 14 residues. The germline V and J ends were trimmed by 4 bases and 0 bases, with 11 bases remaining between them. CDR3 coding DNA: TGCAGTGCTACTGACAGAGCTAGCACAGATACGCAGTATTTT. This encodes CSATDRASTDTQYF.

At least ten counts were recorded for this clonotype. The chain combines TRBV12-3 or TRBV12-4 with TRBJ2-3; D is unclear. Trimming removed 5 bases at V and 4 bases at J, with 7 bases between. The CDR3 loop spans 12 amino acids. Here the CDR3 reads CASSPQPDTQYF. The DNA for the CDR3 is TGTGCCAGCAGTCCTCAGCCAGATACGCAGTATTTT.

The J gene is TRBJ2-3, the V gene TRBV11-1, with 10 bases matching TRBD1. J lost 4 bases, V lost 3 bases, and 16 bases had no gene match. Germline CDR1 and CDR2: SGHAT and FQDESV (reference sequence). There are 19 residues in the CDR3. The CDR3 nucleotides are TGTGCCAGCAGCTTCGCCTCCGGACAGGGGGTCGGATTTTCAGATACGCAGTATTTT. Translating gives CASSFASGQGVGFSDTQYF.

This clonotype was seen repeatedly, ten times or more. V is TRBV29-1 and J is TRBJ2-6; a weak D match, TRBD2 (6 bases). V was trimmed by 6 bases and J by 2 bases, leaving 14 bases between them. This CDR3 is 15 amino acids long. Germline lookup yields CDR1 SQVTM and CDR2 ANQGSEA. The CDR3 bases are TGCAGCGTCTCCATGTGGGGGGCTGGGGCCAACGTCCTGACTTTC. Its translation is CSVSMWGAGANVLTF.

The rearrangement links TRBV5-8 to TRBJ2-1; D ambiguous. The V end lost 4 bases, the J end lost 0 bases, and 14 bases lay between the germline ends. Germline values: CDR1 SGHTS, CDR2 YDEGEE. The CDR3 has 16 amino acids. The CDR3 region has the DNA TGTGCCAGCAGCCTCAACCCTTGGGGCTCCTACAATGAGCAGTTCTTC. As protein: CASSLNPWGSYNEQFF.

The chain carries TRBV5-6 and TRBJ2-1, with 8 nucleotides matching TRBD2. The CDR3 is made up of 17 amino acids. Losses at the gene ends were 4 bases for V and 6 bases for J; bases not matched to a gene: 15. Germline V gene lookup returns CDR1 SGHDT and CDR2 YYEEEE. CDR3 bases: TGTGCCAGCAGCCATCCGTCCGGGACTAGAAGGCTCAATGAGCAGTTCTTC. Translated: CASSHPSGTRRLNEQFF.

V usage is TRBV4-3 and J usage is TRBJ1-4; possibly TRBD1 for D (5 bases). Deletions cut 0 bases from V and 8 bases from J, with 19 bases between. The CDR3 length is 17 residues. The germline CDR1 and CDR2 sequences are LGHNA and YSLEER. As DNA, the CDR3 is TGCGCCAGCAGCCAAGATCGTGTGGGGTCAGGGAAGGAAAAACTGTTTTTT. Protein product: CASSQDRVGSGKEKLFF.

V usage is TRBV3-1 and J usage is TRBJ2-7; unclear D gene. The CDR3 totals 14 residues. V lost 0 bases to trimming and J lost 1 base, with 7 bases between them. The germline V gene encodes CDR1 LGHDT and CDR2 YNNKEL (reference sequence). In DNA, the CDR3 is TGTGCCAGCAGCCAAGAGCCATTTTCCTACGAGCAGTACTTC. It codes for CASSQEPFSYEQYF.

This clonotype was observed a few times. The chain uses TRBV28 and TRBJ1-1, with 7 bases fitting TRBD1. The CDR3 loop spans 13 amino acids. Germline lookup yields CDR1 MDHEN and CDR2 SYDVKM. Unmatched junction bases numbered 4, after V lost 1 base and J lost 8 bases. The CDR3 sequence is CASSLYRDREAFF. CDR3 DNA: TGTGCCAGCAGTTTATATAGGGACAGAGAAGCTTTCTTT.

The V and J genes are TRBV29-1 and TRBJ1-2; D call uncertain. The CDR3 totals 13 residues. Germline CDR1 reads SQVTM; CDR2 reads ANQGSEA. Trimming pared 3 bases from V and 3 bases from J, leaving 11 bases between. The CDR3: CSVEEDGYYGYTF. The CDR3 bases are TGCAGCGTTGAGGAGGACGGATACTATGGCTACACCTTC.

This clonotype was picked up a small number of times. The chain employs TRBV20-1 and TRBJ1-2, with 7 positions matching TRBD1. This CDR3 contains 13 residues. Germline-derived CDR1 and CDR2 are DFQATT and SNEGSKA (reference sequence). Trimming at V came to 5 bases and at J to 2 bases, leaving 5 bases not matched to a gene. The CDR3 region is CSAGQDANYGYTF. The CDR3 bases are TGCAGTGCTGGACAGGATGCCAACTATGGCTACACCTTC.

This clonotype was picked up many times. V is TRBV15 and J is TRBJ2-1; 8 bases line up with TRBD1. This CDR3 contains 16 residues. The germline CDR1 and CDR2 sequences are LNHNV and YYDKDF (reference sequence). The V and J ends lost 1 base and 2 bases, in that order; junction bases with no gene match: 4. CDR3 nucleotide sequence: TGTGCCACCAGCAGAGGAGACAGGGGACCCTACAATGAGCAGTTCTTC. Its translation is CATSRGDRGPYNEQFF.

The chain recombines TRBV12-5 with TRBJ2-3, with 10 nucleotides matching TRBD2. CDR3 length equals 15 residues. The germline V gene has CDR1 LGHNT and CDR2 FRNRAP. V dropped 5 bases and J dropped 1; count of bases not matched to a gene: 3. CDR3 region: CASGPGTSGTDTQYF. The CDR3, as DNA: TGTGCTAGTGGTCCCGGGACTAGCGGCACAGATACGCAGTATTTT.

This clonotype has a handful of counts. The CDR3 nucleotides are TGTGCCAGCAGTTTTTTAGCGGGAGCTGGCAATGAGCAGTTCTTC. Amino acid sequence: CASSFLAGAGNEQFF. V is TRBV14 and J is TRBJ2-1; 9 bases line up with TRBD2. Per the germline V gene, CDR1 is SGHDN and CDR2 is FVKESK. Germline trimming cut 6 bases from V and 6 bases from J; bases unmatched to any gene: 9. The CDR3 has 15 amino acids.

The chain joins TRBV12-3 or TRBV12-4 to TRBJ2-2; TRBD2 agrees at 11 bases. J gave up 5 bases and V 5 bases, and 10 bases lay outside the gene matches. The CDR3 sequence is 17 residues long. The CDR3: CASSPVSGRARTGELFF. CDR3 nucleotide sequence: TGTGCCAGCAGTCCCGTTAGCGGGAGGGCCCGGACCGGGGAGCTGTTTTTT.

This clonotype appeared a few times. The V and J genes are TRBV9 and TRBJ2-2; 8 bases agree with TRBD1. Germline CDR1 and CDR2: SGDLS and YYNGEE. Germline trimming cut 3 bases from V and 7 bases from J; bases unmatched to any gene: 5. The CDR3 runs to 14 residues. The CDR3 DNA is TGTGCCAGCAGCGCAGGGGGCTCGGACGGGGAGCTGTTTTTT. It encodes CASSAGGSDGELFF. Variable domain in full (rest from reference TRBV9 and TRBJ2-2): DSGVTQTPKHLITATGQRVTLRCSPRSGDLSVYWYQQSLDQGLQFLIQYYNGEERAKGNILERFSAQQFPDLHSELNLSSLELGDSALYFCASSAGGSDGELFFGEGSRLTVL.

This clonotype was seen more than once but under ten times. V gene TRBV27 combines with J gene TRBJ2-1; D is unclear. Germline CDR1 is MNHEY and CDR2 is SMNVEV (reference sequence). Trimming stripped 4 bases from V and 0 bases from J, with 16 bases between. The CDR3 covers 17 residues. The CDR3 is CASSSRVGPSSYNEQFF. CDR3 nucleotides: TGTGCCAGCAGTTCTCGGGTCGGGCCGAGCTCCTACAATGAGCAGTTCTTC.

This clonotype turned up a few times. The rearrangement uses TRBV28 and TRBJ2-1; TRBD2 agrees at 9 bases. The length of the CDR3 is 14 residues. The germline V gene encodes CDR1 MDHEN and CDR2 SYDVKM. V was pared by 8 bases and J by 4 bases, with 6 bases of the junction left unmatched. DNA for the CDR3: TGTGCCAGCCGGCGGGGGGGCCGGTACAATGAGCAGTTCTTC. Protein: CASRRGGRYNEQFF.

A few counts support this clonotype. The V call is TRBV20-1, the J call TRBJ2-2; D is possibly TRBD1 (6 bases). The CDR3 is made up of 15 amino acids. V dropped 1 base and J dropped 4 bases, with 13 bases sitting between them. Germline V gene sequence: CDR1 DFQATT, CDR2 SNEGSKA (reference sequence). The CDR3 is CSARAIQGTTGELFF. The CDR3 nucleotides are TGCAGTGCTAGAGCCATCCAGGGGACCACCGGGGAGCTGTTTTTT.

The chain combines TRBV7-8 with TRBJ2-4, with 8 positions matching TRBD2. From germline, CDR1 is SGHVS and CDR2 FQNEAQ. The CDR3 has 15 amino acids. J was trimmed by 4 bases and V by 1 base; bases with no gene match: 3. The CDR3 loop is CASSLVSGAKNIQYF. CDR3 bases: TGTGCCAGCAGCTTAGTTAGCGGGGCAAAAAACATTCAGTACTTC. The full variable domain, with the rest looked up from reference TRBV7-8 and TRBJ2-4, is GAGVSQSPRYKVAKRGQDVALRCDPISGHVSLFWYQQALGQGPEFLTYFQNEAQLDKSGLPSDRFFAERPEGSVSTLKIQRTQQEDSAVYLCASSLVSGAKNIQYFGAGTRLSVL.

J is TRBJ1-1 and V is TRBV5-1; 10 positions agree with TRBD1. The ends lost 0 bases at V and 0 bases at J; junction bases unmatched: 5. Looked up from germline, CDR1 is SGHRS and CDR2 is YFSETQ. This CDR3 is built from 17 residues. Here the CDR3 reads CASSLVPGQGMNTEAFF. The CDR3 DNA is TGCGCCAGCAGCTTGGTCCCGGGACAGGGGATGAACACTGAAGCTTTCTTT.

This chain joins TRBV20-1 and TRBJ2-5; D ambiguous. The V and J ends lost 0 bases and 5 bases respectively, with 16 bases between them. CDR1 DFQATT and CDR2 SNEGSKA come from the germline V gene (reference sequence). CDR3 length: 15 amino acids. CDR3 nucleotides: TGCAGTGCTAGAGATCGTAGGAATGCCGGGGAGACCCAGTACTTC. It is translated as CSARDRRNAGETQYF.

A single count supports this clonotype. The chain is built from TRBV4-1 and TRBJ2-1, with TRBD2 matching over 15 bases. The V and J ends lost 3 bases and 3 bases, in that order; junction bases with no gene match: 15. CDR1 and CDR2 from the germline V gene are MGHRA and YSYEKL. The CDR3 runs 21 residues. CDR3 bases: TGCGCCAGCAGCCAGATCCCTCGGACTAGCGGGAGGGACATAATCTACAATGAGCAGTTCTTC. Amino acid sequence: CASSQIPRTSGRDIIYNEQFF.